The sequence of this TCR beta chain was determined in a study of blood T cell repertoires in COVID-19. Overall study context: Whether acute or convalescent, the COVID-19 samples came from the United States, Italy and Spain.

CDR1 is LNHDA and CDR2 is SQIVND in the germline V gene (reference sequence). The V gene lost 4 bases and the J gene lost 1 base, with 11 bases spanning the gap. This CDR3 is built from 15 residues. Libraries were prepared by immunoSEQ multiplex PCR; TCRdb keeps only in-frame clonotypes and omits some of them. The sample has some 300,000 clones, approximately 90% seen once; the top ten hold around 4.6%. Across 24 US areas, participants ranged in age from about 18 to 90 years. Two negative PCRs, clearance, or symptom resolution had been documented for recovered Cohort 3 donors. This clonotype was sampled from a man aged 25-45 years who had recovered from COVID-19. Input material: PBMCs or T cells enriched from blood (not recorded which). This chain uses TRBV19 with TRBJ1-5, with D possibly TRBD1 on 6 matching bases. The CDR3 DNA is TGTGCCAGTAGTAAGGGGACACTGAGCAATCAGCCCCAGCATTTT. As protein: CASSKGTLSNQPQHF.